The clone carrying this T cell receptor (beta chain) appeared many times. The target antigen is unknown. TCRdb fed the 5' RACE reads into MiXCR, producing one record per CDR3 protein. The sample has 310,000 or so distinct CDR3 sequences, about 8.3% seen once. This entry belongs to a study of identical twins. After removal of 6 bases from V and 6 bases from J, the junction contained 13 bases not matched to a gene. The germline V gene encodes CDR1 MGHDK and CDR2 SYGVNS. The CDR3 has 16 residues. Findings and caveats of the study: Sequences that were out-of-frame, alpha and twin-shared displayed an excess of low generation probability.

This sample also belongs to another study, concerning yellow fever vaccine responses in identical twins.

The sequence derives from a woman aged 18-29 years in good health. The chain joins TRBV25-1 to TRBJ1-5; TRBD1 matches at 8 bases. Source material: memory (CD45RO+) T cells sorted from blood. The CDR3 nucleotides read TGTGCCAGCAGCCCGACCGGACAGGGAACGATTCAGCCCCAGCATTTT. Protein: CASSPTGQGTIQPQHF.